One sample yielded the 2 T cell receptor beta chains listed below, sequenced in a study of blood T cell repertoires in COVID-19 (dated by TCRdb to 2018 to 2020). The library relied on the immunoSEQ multiplex PCR assay. In TCRdb, the immuneACCESS table is reduced to in-frame sequences with V and J assigned. These tables do not hold every clone; where another copy was compared, an unresolved V gene accounts for under half, and the others remain unexplained. The sample data list 150,000 or so clones, and 87% of these were observed just once. Of the sample, approximately 6.1% is held by the ten largest clones. The sequenced sample was peripheral blood. These receptor sequences come from an elderly man with acute or convalescent COVID-19.

This chain's CDR3 is CASSFLDSGTYNEQFF. The DNA for the CDR3 is TGTGCCAGCAGTTTTTTAGATAGCGGGACCTACAATGAGCAGTTCTTC. The V call is TRBV28, the J call TRBJ2-1, with 8 bases matching TRBD2. The germline gives CDR1 MDHEN, CDR2 SYDVKM. The V gene end was trimmed by 3 bases and the J gene end by 2 bases; junction bases not matched to a gene: 6. The length of the CDR3 is 16 residues.

The chain employs TRBV5-1 and TRBJ2-7; 8 bases map to TRBD2. CDR1 is SGHRS, CDR2 YFSETQ, per germline. The CDR3 contains 16 residues. Losses at the gene ends were 0 bases for V and 0 bases for J; bases not matched to a gene: 5. The DNA for the CDR3 is TGCGCCAGCAGCTTGGCTCCTAGCGGGCTCTCCTACGAGCAGTACTTC. As protein: CASSLAPSGLSYEQYF.